This passage covers 3 T cell receptor beta chains from one sample sequenced in a study of T cells in localized non-small cell lung cancer. Some clones are missing from TCRdb's copy, which holds only in-frame ones; the method was immunoSEQ multiplex PCR. The table records 23,000 or so clones, roughly 87% of them present only once. Here the sequenced sample was peripheral blood, taken before any cancer treatment. Source of these receptors: a male donor aged 60 or older with stage I squamous cell lung carcinoma.

This sequence joins TRBV6-6 and TRBJ2-7; TRBD2 is a possible D gene (6 bases). The CDR3 is made up of 16 amino acids. V shed 2 bases and J shed 3 bases, with 17 bases lying between them. The germline V gene has CDR1 MNHNY and CDR2 SVGAGI (reference sequence). This chain's CDR3 is CASSYGLAGNGYEQYF. The CDR3 DNA is TGTGCCAGCAGTTACGGACTGGCGGGGAACGGCTACGAGCAGTACTTC.

The chain links TRBV30 to TRBJ2-1, with D tentatively TRBD2 (6 bases). CDR1 is GTSNPN, CDR2 SVGIG, per germline (reference sequence). V gave up 0 bases and J gave up 7 bases, with 10 bases separating them. This CDR3 has 13 residues. The CDR3 nucleotides are TGTGCCTGGAGTGTACGGGGGAGTAATGAGCAGTTCTTC. It is translated as CAWSVRGSNEQFF.

This chain connects TRBV7-2 to TRBJ1-2, with D unclear. CDR3 length: 13 residues. The V gene's germline CDR1 is SGHTA and CDR2 FQGNSA. Trimming took off 0 bases at V and 5 bases at J, with 7 bases between the two ends. This chain's CDR3 is CASSLARGYGYTF. The CDR3 nucleotides are TGTGCCAGCAGCTTAGCGCGAGGTTATGGCTACACCTTC.